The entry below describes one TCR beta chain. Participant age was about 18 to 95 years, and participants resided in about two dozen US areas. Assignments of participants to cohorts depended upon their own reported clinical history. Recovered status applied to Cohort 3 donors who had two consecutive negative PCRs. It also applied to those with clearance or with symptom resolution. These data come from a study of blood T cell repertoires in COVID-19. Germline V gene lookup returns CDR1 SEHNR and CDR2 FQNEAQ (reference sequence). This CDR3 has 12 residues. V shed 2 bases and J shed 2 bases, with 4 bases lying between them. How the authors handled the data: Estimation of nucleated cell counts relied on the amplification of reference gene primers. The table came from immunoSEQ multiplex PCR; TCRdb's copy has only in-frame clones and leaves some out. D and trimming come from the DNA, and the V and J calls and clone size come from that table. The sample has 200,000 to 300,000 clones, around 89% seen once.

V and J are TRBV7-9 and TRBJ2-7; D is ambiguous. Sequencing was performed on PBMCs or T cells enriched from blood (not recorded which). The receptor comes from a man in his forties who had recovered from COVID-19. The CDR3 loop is CASSLPTYEQYF. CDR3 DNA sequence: TGTGCCAGCAGCTTACCTACCTACGAGCAGTACTTC.